This TCR beta chain was profiled in a study of cytomegalovirus exposure and HLA in healthy donors. Note on this clone: Its antigen remains unidentified.

This PCR relied on a set of 60 Vbeta primers and 13 Jbeta primers. Using immunoSEQ multiplex PCR, the repertoire was profiled, and TCRdb retains in-frame clones only, with some absent. The sample holds 95,000 to 150,000 clones, over 60% seen once. CDR1 is SGHRS and CDR2 is YFSETQ in the germline V gene. Germline trimming cut 1 base from V and 3 bases from J; bases unmatched to any gene: 1. The CDR3 has 15 amino acids. The study, taken as a whole, reports: Both high specificity and high sensitivity reportedly marked the classifier's diagnosis of cytomegalovirus status. Later work associated fewer than 20,000 TCR beta sequences with HLA alleles at 0.05 false discovery rate.

The rearrangement links TRBV5-1 to TRBJ2-1; 10 bases agree with TRBD2. The receptor was isolated from a woman aged 40-49 years in good health and CMV-seropositive. Sequences were obtained from PBMCs. The chain's CDR3 is CASSLTSGVYNEQFF. The CDR3 DNA sequence: TGCGCCAGCAGCTTGACTAGCGGGGTCTACAATGAGCAGTTCTTC.